What follows are 30 T cell receptor beta chains derived from one specimen sequenced in a study of blood T cell repertoires in COVID-19. Here immunoSEQ multiplex PCR was the method, and the copy in TCRdb shows in-frame clones only, minus some. The sample contains tens of thousands of clones, 90% of which appear only once. Sequenced sample: peripheral blood. The source is a man between 60 and 75 years old with active or convalescent COVID-19.

This clone came up once. The rearrangement links TRBV15 to TRBJ2-3; 10 bases are shared with TRBD2. In germline, CDR1 is LNHNV, CDR2 YYDKDF (reference sequence). The CDR3 is 14 amino acids. The J segment lost 8 bases and the V segment lost 5 bases, leaving 7 bases of the junction unmatched. Here the CDR3 DNA reads TGTGCCACCAGCCCTGGGACTAGCGAAGGTACGCAGTATTTT. Amino acid sequence: CATSPGTSEGTQYF.

This chain joins TRBV3-1 (or the pseudogene TRBV3-2) and TRBJ1-5, with D possibly TRBD1 on 6 matching bases. The CDR3 has 14 amino acids. V shed 1 base and J shed 11 bases, with 15 bases lying between them. CDR1 and CDR2 (germline): LGHDT, YNNKEL (reference sequence). CDR3 in amino acids: CASSQGTAVLAQHF. The CDR3, as DNA: TGTGCCAGCAGCCAAGGGACAGCTGTATTGGCCCAGCATTTT.

This clone rates as medium-sized. The chain has TRBV7-2 and TRBJ2-7; D perhaps matches TRBD2 (6 bases). This CDR3 is 15 amino acids long. Germline lookup yields CDR1 SGHTA and CDR2 FQGNSA. V lost 2 bases and J 3 bases, leaving 14 bases between the germline ends. The CDR3 DNA sequence: TGTGCCAGCAGCTTAAGATCAGCGGGTAACTACGAGCAGTACTTC. Its protein product is CASSLRSAGNYEQYF.

The J gene is TRBJ2-3, the V gene TRBV24-1; tentative D call: TRBD1 (5 bases). Trimming took off 0 bases at V and 0 bases at J, with 9 bases between the two ends. Germline V CDR1 and CDR2: KGHDR, SFDVKD. This CDR3 comprises 16 residues. The CDR3 coding sequence is TGTGCCACCAGTGATTTGCAAACAGGTAGCACAGATACGCAGTATTTT. It encodes CATSDLQTGSTDTQYF.

The genes are TRBV29-1 and TRBJ1-1; 11 nucleotides align to TRBD1. The CDR3 runs to 14 residues. Germline CDR1 is SQVTM and CDR2 is ANQGSEA. Trimming cost V 6 bases and J 8 bases; bases outside gene matches: 11. This chain's CDR3 is CSVAAGTGGLEAFF. CDR3 sequence (DNA): TGCAGCGTCGCCGCCGGGACAGGGGGACTAGAAGCTTTCTTT.

The chain employs TRBV30 and TRBJ1-2; possible D gene TRBD1, 5 bases. V was pared by 0 bases and J by 5 bases, with 16 bases between. Germline V gives CDR1 GTSNPN, CDR2 SVGIG (reference sequence). The CDR3 contains 15 residues. The chain's CDR3 is CAWSVFGREGYGYTF. CDR3 coding DNA: TGTGCCTGGAGTGTCTTTGGCAGGGAAGGGTATGGCTACACCTTC.

The chain links TRBV6-1 to TRBJ2-1; D is perhaps TRBD1 (6 bases). V was shortened by 3 bases and J by 4 bases, with 16 bases between the two germline ends. This CDR3 is built from 16 residues. Germline loops: CDR1 MNHNS, CDR2 SASEGT. Written as DNA, the CDR3 is TGTGCCAGCAGTGATATGATAGGGACACCTTACAATGAGCAGTTCTTC. The encoded protein is CASSDMIGTPYNEQFF.

This sequence joins TRBV5-1 and TRBJ2-7, with 8 bases identical to TRBD1. The CDR3 spans 15 residues. The V gene end was trimmed by 4 bases and the J gene end by 3 bases; junction bases not matched to a gene: 9. Germline CDR1 SGHRS, CDR2 YFSETQ. The CDR3 DNA follows: TGCGCCAGCAGCGGAGGACAGGGTATGGACTACGAGCAGTACTTC. It specifies CASSGGQGMDYEQYF.

This clone was seen repeatedly, ten times or more. The chain uses TRBV27 and TRBJ1-1; D unclear. Germline V gives CDR1 MNHEY, CDR2 SMNVEV (reference sequence). V was shortened by 4 bases and J by 4 bases, with 16 bases between the two germline ends. The CDR3 has 15 amino acids. CDR3 nucleotides: TGTGCCAGCAGTTCTATATTGCCAGGCTCCACTGAAGCTTTCTTT. Its protein product is CASSSILPGSTEAFF.

This rearrangement joins TRBV21-1 to TRBJ2-1; TRBD2 reflects the table's D call only, with no check against the DNA. TRBV21-1 represents a pseudogene. This CDR3 is 19 amino acids long. The CDR3 loop is CASSKGGTSGRSGLGEQFF. CDR3 in DNA: TGTGCCAGCAGCAAAGGTGGGACTAGCGGGAGGTCCGGCCTAGGAGAGCAGTTCTTC.

V gene TRBV30 combines with J gene TRBJ1-1, with D possibly being TRBD1 (6 bases). Trimming removed 3 bases from V and 3 bases from J, with 26 bases in between. In germline, CDR1 is GTSNPN, CDR2 SVGIG (reference sequence). The CDR3 loop spans 18 amino acids. The DNA for the CDR3 is TGTGCCTGGAGCCCCATTCGCAGGGGATGGGAGTGGGACACTGAAGCTTTCTTT. Translating it yields CAWSPIRRGWEWDTEAFF.

The genes are TRBV11-2 and TRBJ2-3; 7 bases are a match to TRBD2. V shed 0 bases and J 1 base; nucleotides not matched to a gene: 1. CDR1 and CDR2 from the germline V gene are SGHAT and FQNNGV. The CDR3 has 15 residues. Written as DNA, the CDR3 is TGTGCCAGCAGCTTAGATGGGAGGGGCACAGATACGCAGTATTTT. Amino acids: CASSLDGRGTDTQYF.

The chain combines TRBV3-1 (or the pseudogene TRBV3-2) with TRBJ2-6; D not resolved. CDR1 is LGHDT and CDR2 is YNNKEL in the germline V gene (reference sequence). CDR3 size: 18 residues. The germline V and J ends were trimmed by 0 bases and 0 bases, with 12 bases remaining between them. CDR3: CASSQDAVPYSGANVLTF. CDR3 DNA sequence: TGTGCCAGCAGCCAAGATGCGGTGCCGTACTCTGGGGCCAACGTCCTGACTTTC.

This chain links TRBV7-9 with TRBJ2-1, with a weak D call TRBD1 (5 bases). The germline V gene encodes CDR1 SEHNR and CDR2 FQNEAQ (reference sequence). The CDR3 extends over 13 amino acids. V was pared by 6 bases and J by 8 bases, with 14 bases between. The CDR3 bases are TGTGCCAGCAGTGGGGCTGAAAGGGATGAGCAGTTCTTC. Translating gives CASSGAERDEQFF.

V usage is TRBV29-1 and J usage is TRBJ2-2, with 15 bases that match TRBD2. The junction had 6 bases not matched to a gene; V was cut back by 0 bases and J by 4 bases. Looked up from germline, CDR1 is SQVTM and CDR2 is ANQGSEA. This CDR3 is built from 18 residues. CDR3 region: CSVEDWWGLAGGTGELFF. The CDR3 DNA is TGCAGCGTTGAAGATTGGTGGGGACTAGCGGGAGGCACCGGGGAGCTGTTTTTT.

This clone was recorded once. The rearrangement joins TRBV11-2 to TRBJ2-3, with 8 bases that match TRBD2. This CDR3 region has 16 residues. Germline trimming cut 5 bases from V and 0 bases from J; bases unmatched to any gene: 7. Germline V gene sequence: CDR1 SGHAT, CDR2 FQNNGV. CDR3 sequence: CASSLNGRASTDTQYF. The CDR3 bases are TGTGCCAGCAGCCTTAACGGGAGGGCTAGCACAGATACGCAGTATTTT.

The V gene is TRBV5-1, the J gene TRBJ1-4; possibly TRBD1 for D (6 bases). The CDR3 runs 18 residues. The germline V and J ends were trimmed by 7 bases and 0 bases, with 22 bases remaining between them. CDR1 is SGHRS, CDR2 YFSETQ, per germline. This chain's CDR3 is CASEGVTRDLATNEKLFF. In DNA form, the CDR3 reads TGCGCCAGCGAGGGGGTTACACGAGATCTTGCAACTAATGAAAAACTGTTTTTT.

The chain links TRBV5-1 to TRBJ1-2; 9 positions agree with TRBD1. Unmatched junction bases numbered 8, after V lost 5 bases and J lost 3 bases. Germline CDR1 reads SGHRS; CDR2 reads YFSETQ. The CDR3 is 15 amino acids. The CDR3: CASRVTGGADYGYTF. The CDR3 bases are TGCGCCAGCAGAGTAACAGGGGGCGCTGACTATGGCTACACCTTC.

This clone appeared a few times. The J gene is TRBJ2-7, the V gene TRBV14, with D possibly being TRBD1 (5 bases). V was pared by 1 base and J by 0 bases, with 10 bases between. The CDR3 length is 15 residues. Germline CDR1 and CDR2: SGHDN and FVKESK. CDR3 in DNA: TGTGCCAGCAGCCAAGCAAGGGGTAGCTCCTACGAGCAGTACTTC. Translated: CASSQARGSSYEQYF.

This clone appeared once. This chain uses TRBV15 with TRBJ2-2, with 9 bases aligning to TRBD1. The CDR3 contains 15 residues. The V gene end was trimmed by 5 bases and the J gene end by 7 bases; junction bases not matched to a gene: 8. Germline assignment: CDR1 LNHNV and CDR2 YYDKDF (reference sequence). The CDR3 region has the DNA TGTGCCACCAGCGGACCCACAGGGGGCCGCGGGGAGCTGTTTTTT. This translates into CATSGPTGGRGELFF.

The J gene is TRBJ2-7, the V gene TRBV7-9, with D maybe TRBD2 (5 bases). Trimming cost V 5 bases and J 4 bases, with 18 bases left between them. In germline, CDR1 is SEHNR, CDR2 FQNEAQ (reference sequence). CDR3 length: 15 residues. This CDR3 reads CASSPVRLGGYEQYF. CDR3 DNA sequence: TGTGCCAGCAGCCCCGTTCGGTTGGGCGGGTACGAGCAGTACTTC. Filled out from reference TRBV7-9 and TRBJ2-7, the complete variable domain reads DTGVSQNPRHKITKRGQNVTFRCDPISEHNRLYWYRQTLGQGPEFLTYFQNEAQLEKSRLLSDRFSAERPKGSFSTLEIQRTEQGDSAMYLCASSPVRLGGYEQYFGPGTRLTVT.

The rearrangement uses TRBV10-3 and TRBJ2-7, with 10 bases aligning to TRBD2. This CDR3 has 16 residues. V shed 4 bases, J shed 0 bases, and the junction held 6 bases outside the gene matches. Germline V gene sequence: CDR1 ENHRY, CDR2 SYGVKD. The CDR3 loop reads CAISAGLAERSYEQYF. The CDR3 DNA reads TGTGCCATCAGTGCTGGACTAGCGGAACGCTCCTACGAGCAGTACTTC.

The rearrangement joins TRBV7-9 to TRBJ2-7; D not certain. The germline V gene encodes CDR1 SEHNR and CDR2 FQNEAQ (reference sequence). The CDR3 has 12 residues. V was clipped by 5 bases and J by 4 bases, with 9 bases between them. The CDR3 reads CASSTRGYEQYF. In DNA form, the CDR3 reads TGTGCCAGCAGCACCAGAGGATACGAGCAGTACTTC.

The chain has TRBV9 and TRBJ2-1; possible D gene TRBD2, 5 bases. CDR1 and CDR2 from the germline V gene are SGDLS and YYNGEE. V lost 0 bases to trimming and J lost 3 bases, with 10 bases between them. This CDR3 has 15 residues. CDR3 sequence: CASSVGTYIYNEQFF. In DNA form, the CDR3 reads TGTGCCAGCAGCGTAGGGACTTACATCTACAATGAGCAGTTCTTC.

The rearrangement joins TRBV27 to TRBJ2-7, with 9 bases aligning to TRBD1. This CDR3 spans 15 amino acids. CDR1 and CDR2 from the germline V gene are MNHEY and SMNVEV (reference sequence). The V segment lost 5 bases and the J segment 3 bases; nucleotides outside the gene matches: 8. The CDR3 region has the DNA TGTGCCAGCAGTCCTTACCGGGACAGGGTCTACGAGCAGTACTTC. Translated, it gives CASSPYRDRVYEQYF.

The CDR3 DNA follows: TGTGCCAGCAGCACCAGAACAGAGATGAACACTGAAGCTTTCTTT. It is translated as CASSTRTEMNTEAFF. V gene TRBV5-5 combines with J gene TRBJ1-1; D remains unclear. Trimming left V 4 bases short and J 0 bases short, with 13 bases between. The germline V gene encodes CDR1 SGHKS and CDR2 YYEKEE (reference sequence). The CDR3 sequence is 15 residues long.

The gene calls are TRBV6-4 and TRBJ2-2; D call uncertain. Germline values: CDR1 MRHNA, CDR2 SNTAGT. V lost 3 bases, J lost 4 bases, and 9 bases lay in between. The CDR3 length is 14 residues. CDR3 protein: CASSEYYLTGELFF. As DNA, the CDR3 is TGTGCCAGCAGTGAGTACTACCTCACCGGGGAGCTGTTTTTT.

The CDR3 bases are TGTGCCAGCAGCTTAGGGACAGTCTATGGCTACACCTTC. This gives the protein CASSLGTVYGYTF. The chain recombines TRBV28 with TRBJ1-2, with 7 bases fitting TRBD1. Germline CDR1 is MDHEN and CDR2 is SYDVKM. The CDR3 spans 13 residues. Losses at the gene ends were 6 bases for V and 4 bases for J; bases not matched to a gene: 5.

The table lists this clone with a count of one. The genes are TRBV11-2 and TRBJ1-2; D possibly corresponds to TRBD1 (5 bases). V shed 3 bases and J shed 4 bases, with 21 bases lying between them. This CDR3 contains 17 residues. The germline CDR1 and CDR2 sequences are SGHAT and FQNNGV. The DNA for the CDR3 is TGTGCCAGCAGCTTGGGGCCTGGGGAACTGAAATCCTATGGCTACACCTTC. Translation gives CASSLGPGELKSYGYTF.

The V gene is TRBV24-1, the J gene TRBJ1-1; 7 bases fit TRBD1. Looked up from germline, CDR1 is KGHDR and CDR2 is SFDVKD. The CDR3 is made up of 13 amino acids. The ends lost 4 bases at V and 6 bases at J; junction bases unmatched: 4. The CDR3 loop reads CATSDDRVAEAFF. CDR3 DNA: TGTGCCACCAGTGACGACAGGGTAGCTGAAGCTTTCTTT.